These 29 T cell receptor beta chains were all obtained from the same sample, sequenced in a study of blood T cell repertoires in COVID-19. Assay used: immunoSEQ multiplex PCR; TCRdb lists only in-frame clones, some missing. The sample records 220,000 or so clones, around 83% being singletons. Sample: peripheral blood. These receptors all stem from a woman in her 50s with COVID-19, enrolled during active disease.

This clone has only a few counts. The V gene is TRBV5-4, the J gene TRBJ1-5, with D tentatively TRBD1 (6 bases). Germline assignment: CDR1 SGHNT and CDR2 YYREEE (reference sequence). The CDR3 loop spans 13 amino acids. V lost 4 bases and J 4 bases, leaving 9 bases between the germline ends. This CDR3 is CASSVDRNQPQHF. As DNA, the CDR3 is TGTGCCAGCAGCGTCGACAGGAATCAGCCCCAGCATTTT.

V usage is TRBV5-8 and J usage is TRBJ2-5; weak D call: TRBD1 (5 bases). The V end lost 0 bases, the J end lost 0 bases, and 6 bases lay between the germline ends. Germline V CDR1 and CDR2: SGHTS, YDEGEE. This CDR3 spans 14 amino acids. This CDR3 reads CASSLEGYQETQYF. DNA for the CDR3: TGTGCCAGCAGCTTGGAGGGGTACCAAGAGACCCAGTACTTC.

The chain recombines TRBV6-5 with TRBJ1-2; D gene ambiguous. V was clipped by 8 bases and J by 4 bases, with 11 bases between them. This CDR3 region has 12 residues. Germline-derived CDR1 and CDR2 are MNHEY and SVGAGI. CDR3: CASGSESYGYTF. CDR3 nucleotides: TGTGCCAGCGGTAGTGAGTCCTATGGCTACACCTTC.

The chain links TRBV6-1 to TRBJ1-2; 8 nucleotides line up with TRBD1. CDR3 length: 15 amino acids. Trimming took 0 bases from V and 6 from J; bases not matched to a gene: 6. Germline V gene sequence: CDR1 MNHNS, CDR2 SASEGT. The CDR3 is CASSEAGRGQNGYTF. As DNA, the CDR3 is TGTGCCAGCAGTGAAGCGGGCAGGGGGCAGAATGGCTACACCTTC.

The chain links TRBV4-2 to TRBJ1-4; D unclear. This CDR3 has 13 amino acids. V lost 3 bases, J lost 12 bases, and 14 bases lay in between. The germline V gene encodes CDR1 LGHNA and CDR2 YNFKEQ. Here the CDR3 DNA reads TGTGCCAGCAGCCAGACGGTCCAGCGAGAACTGTTTTTT. Amino acids: CASSQTVQRELFF.

This clone was counted between two and nine times. The V gene is TRBV19, the J gene TRBJ1-5, with 8 bases fitting TRBD1. Germline CDR1 is LNHDA and CDR2 is SQIVND (reference sequence). The V gene end was trimmed by 5 bases and the J gene end by 6 bases; junction bases not matched to a gene: 12. The CDR3 loop spans 16 amino acids. CDR3 DNA: TGTGCCAGTAGTCCGGGGCCCGGGACAGGTCGTCAGCCCCAGCATTTT. Translation: CASSPGPGTGRQPQHF.

V gene TRBV12-1 combines with J gene TRBJ1-5; the table calls TRBD1, which could not be checked here. TRBV12-1 constitutes a pseudogene. CDR3 size: 14 residues. CDR3: CASTPGLSNQPQHF. The CDR3 coding sequence is TGTGCCAGCACCCCAGGGCTGAGCAATCAGCCCCAGCATTTT.

The CDR3 region has the DNA TGTGCCAGCAGTTCCTCAGGGGGCCGGGGCACCATATATTTT. This gives the protein CASSSSGGRGTIYF. The V and J genes are TRBV6-2 or TRBV6-3 and TRBJ1-3; 8 positions agree with TRBD1. Germline V gene lookup returns CDR1 MNHEY and CDR2 SVGEGT. Unmatched junction bases numbered 8, after V lost 4 bases and J lost 9 bases. CDR3 length: 14 amino acids.

The V and J genes are TRBV27 and TRBJ1-6, with a possible D match to TRBD1 (6 bases). V lost 7 bases, J lost 6 bases, and 13 bases lay in between. The CDR3 sequence is 14 residues long. The germline CDR1 and CDR2 sequences are MNHEY and SMNVEV (reference sequence). CDR3 DNA sequence: TGTGCCAGCACTATTACAGGGTTTAATTCACCCCTCCACTTT. Its protein product is CASTITGFNSPLHF.

The chain carries TRBV10-2 and TRBJ2-7; 10 bases map to TRBD2. CDR3 length equals 17 residues. Germline values: CDR1 WSHSY, CDR2 SAAADI. Germline trimming cut 2 bases from V and 3 bases from J; bases unmatched to any gene: 10. CDR3 DNA: TGCGCCAGCAGTGAGCTTACACTAGCGGGGTCTAACTACGAGCAGTACTTC. Its translation is CASSELTLAGSNYEQYF.

The sample holds one count of this clone. The CDR3 DNA follows: TGCGCCAGCAGTGACGCTTTCCGGGGGGCCTCCTACGAGCAGTACTTC. Encoded protein: CASSDAFRGASYEQYF. The rearrangement uses TRBV10-2 and TRBJ2-7; TRBD2 might be the D (7 bases). V lost 3 bases and J lost 0, with 15 bases in between. This CDR3 spans 16 amino acids. From germline, CDR1 is WSHSY and CDR2 SAAADI.

The V call is TRBV24-1, the J call TRBJ2-1; 7 bases fit TRBD2. CDR1 KGHDR and CDR2 SFDVKD come from the germline V gene. CDR3 length equals 15 residues. V shed 9 bases, J shed 3 bases, and the junction held 10 bases outside the gene matches. CDR3 bases: TGTGCCACCGGGGGGTATGGGAGGGGCTACAATGAGCAGTTCTTC. Its protein is CATGGYGRGYNEQFF.

This clone was seen more than once but under ten times. The chain combines TRBV2 with TRBJ1-1; D not resolved. CDR3 length: 13 amino acids. From germline, CDR1 is SNHLY and CDR2 FYNNEI. Trimming removed 2 bases from V and 5 bases from J, with 9 bases in between. The DNA for the CDR3 is TGTGCCAGCAGTGAACTGAGAGGAACTGAAGCTTTCTTT. Translating gives CASSELRGTEAFF.

J is TRBJ1-1 and V is TRBV20-1, with D unresolved. Trimming took off 6 bases at V and 11 bases at J, with 16 bases between the two ends. This CDR3 has 11 residues. Germline V gene data show CDR1 as DFQATT and CDR2 as SNEGSKA (reference sequence). CDR3 nucleotides: TGCAGTGCGCGGGCCCCAAAGGCGGCTTTCTTT. Translating gives CSARAPKAAFF.

The chain has TRBV14 and TRBJ2-2; D is uncertain. CDR1 is SGHDN and CDR2 is FVKESK in the germline V gene. With 4 bases removed from V and 5 bases from J, the gap between germline ends came to 8 bases. This CDR3 has 13 residues. This chain's CDR3 is CASSPRITGELFF. The CDR3 DNA follows: TGTGCCAGCAGCCCCAGGATAACCGGGGAGCTGTTTTTT.

A single count supports this clone. The chain combines TRBV5-5 with TRBJ2-3, with D possibly TRBD1 on 5 matching bases. The germline V gene has CDR1 SGHKS and CDR2 YYEKEE (reference sequence). V was shortened by 4 bases and J by 2 bases, with 11 bases between the two germline ends. The CDR3 is 14 amino acids. The CDR3 is CASSLAGPTDTQYF. The CDR3 DNA follows: TGTGCCAGCAGCCTCGCAGGGCCCACAGATACGCAGTATTTT.

This chain connects TRBV28 to TRBJ2-6, with a weak D call TRBD2 (6 bases). Per germline, CDR1 MDHEN and CDR2 SYDVKM. This CDR3 spans 15 amino acids. The germline V and J ends were trimmed by 10 bases and 0 bases, with 13 bases remaining between them. CDR3 in DNA: TGTGCCACCCGGGGGAGATCCTCTGGGGCCAACGTCCTGACTTTC. It codes for CATRGRSSGANVLTF.

This clone was recorded only once. J is TRBJ1-5 and V is TRBV19, with a weak D call TRBD1 (6 bases). The CDR3 loop spans 15 amino acids. The ends were cut back, 3 bases at V and 2 bases at J, with 11 bases in the middle. Germline V gene sequence: CDR1 LNHDA, CDR2 SQIVND (reference sequence). The CDR3 protein is CASSINRVGNQPQHF. Written as DNA, the CDR3 is TGTGCCAGTAGTATTAACAGGGTGGGCAATCAGCCCCAGCATTTT. The complete variable domain, with remaining parts taken from reference TRBV19 and TRBJ1-5, reads DGGITQSPKYLFRKEGQNVTLSCEQNLNHDAMYWYRQDPGQGLRLIYYSQIVNDFQKGDIAEGYSVSREKKESFPLTVTSAQKNPTAFYLCASSINRVGNQPQHFGDGTRLSIL.

This clone was detected only once. This chain joins TRBV6-6 and TRBJ2-2; possibly TRBD2 for D (6 bases). The CDR3 consists of 14 residues. Looked up from germline, CDR1 is MNHNY and CDR2 is SVGAGI (reference sequence). V lost 8 bases and J lost 4, with 14 bases in between. The CDR3: CASWGGGVTGELFF. CDR3 nucleotide sequence: TGTGCCAGCTGGGGAGGCGGAGTCACCGGGGAGCTGTTTTTT.

The chain combines TRBV11-3 with TRBJ2-6; D gene unclear. V dropped 5 bases and J dropped 0 bases, with 8 bases sitting between them. The CDR3 has 15 residues. The germline CDR1 and CDR2 sequences are SGHNT and YENEEA. Here the CDR3 reads CASSLRLSGANVLTF. CDR3 DNA: TGTGCCAGCAGCCTCAGACTCTCTGGGGCCAACGTCCTGACTTTC.

CDR3 nucleotide sequence: TGTGCCAGCAGTCGGGATAATTCACCCCTCCACTTT. Translating it yields CASSRDNSPLHF. The J gene is TRBJ1-6, the V gene TRBV12-3 or TRBV12-4; D uncertain. This CDR3 contains 12 residues. V was shortened by 5 bases and J by 5 bases, with 4 bases between the two germline ends.

The chain joins TRBV3-1 (or the pseudogene TRBV3-2) to TRBJ2-2, with a weak D call TRBD2 (6 bases). Trimming pared 0 bases from V and 1 base from J, leaving 12 bases between. CDR3 size: 17 residues. Germline CDR1 is LGHDT and CDR2 is YNNKEL (reference sequence). In DNA, the CDR3 is TGTGCCAGCAGCCAAGATCTGACGGGACTGAACACCGGGGAGCTGTTTTTT. Its protein is CASSQDLTGLNTGELFF.

The chain links TRBV6-1 to TRBJ1-5, with 8 bases that match TRBD1. Germline V gene lookup returns CDR1 MNHNS and CDR2 SASEGT. V lost 2 bases to trimming and J lost 5 bases; unmatched junction nucleotides: 11. The length of the CDR3 is 17 residues. The CDR3 here is CASSERSTGVFHQPQHF. The CDR3 region has the DNA TGTGCCAGCAGTGAAAGGTCGACAGGGGTGTTCCATCAGCCCCAGCATTTT.

V usage is TRBV6-2 or TRBV6-3 and J usage is TRBJ1-2; D is perhaps TRBD1 (5 bases). V lost 2 bases and J lost 4, with 11 bases in between. The CDR3 is made up of 14 amino acids. Germline values: CDR1 MNHEY, CDR2 SVGEGT. The CDR3 DNA reads TGTGCCAGCAGTTACCCTAGGACAATCTATGGCTACACCTTC. Its translation is CASSYPRTIYGYTF.

The chain combines TRBV7-6 with TRBJ2-3, with D possibly being TRBD2 (7 bases). Germline assignment: CDR1 SGHVS and CDR2 FNYEAQ. Trimming cost V 1 base and J 4 bases, with 15 bases left between them. The CDR3 has 16 residues. CDR3 nucleotides: TGTGCCAGCAGCTTAGGGGGGGGCCCACTCGCAGATACGCAGTATTTT. Its protein product is CASSLGGGPLADTQYF. Full variable domain (remainder filled in from reference TRBV7-6 and TRBJ2-3): GAGVSQSPRYKVTKRGQDVALRCDPISGHVSLYWYRQALGQGPEFLTYFNYEAQQDKSGLPNDRFSAERPEGSISTLTIQRTEQRDSAMYRCASSLGGGPLADTQYFGPGTRLTVL.

The rearrangement uses TRBV27 and TRBJ2-1; 8 bases match TRBD1. The CDR3 loop spans 16 amino acids. Germline V gene sequence: CDR1 MNHEY, CDR2 SMNVEV (reference sequence). V trimming: 1 base; J trimming: 10 bases; junction bases outside the gene matches: 12. The CDR3: CASSLLGQGPLREQFF. CDR3 coding DNA: TGTGCCAGCAGTTTATTAGGACAGGGCCCCTTACGGGAGCAGTTCTTC.

The sample holds one count of this clone. The V call is TRBV11-3, the J call TRBJ2-1; tentatively, D is TRBD2 (6 bases). From germline, CDR1 is SGHNT and CDR2 YENEEA. The CDR3 totals 14 residues. Trimming left V 1 base short and J 7 bases short, with 11 bases between. In DNA, the CDR3 is TGTGCCAGCAGCTTAGTTCTGGGAGGTAATGAGCAGTTCTTC. Residues: CASSLVLGGNEQFF. Full variable domain (missing parts from reference TRBV11-3 and TRBJ2-1): EAGVVQSPRYKIIEKKQPVAFWCNPISGHNTLYWYLQNLGQGPELLIRYENEEAVDDSQLPKDRFSAERLKGVDSTLKIQPAELGDSAVYLCASSLVLGGNEQFFGPGTRLTVL.

This clone occurred once. V gene TRBV28 combines with J gene TRBJ2-3, with 7 bases matching TRBD2. CDR1 and CDR2 from the germline V gene are MDHEN and SYDVKM. This CDR3 is 14 amino acids long. Trimming cost V 6 bases and J 7 bases; bases outside gene matches: 10. CDR3 in amino acids: CASSRGGPAHTQYF. The CDR3 DNA sequence: TGTGCCAGCAGCCGCGGGGGACCCGCCCATACGCAGTATTTT.

V gene TRBV7-7 combines with J gene TRBJ2-3, with 9 bases that match TRBD2. The junction had 8 bases not matched to a gene; V was cut back by 1 base and J by 6 bases. The CDR3 loop spans 16 amino acids. CDR1 is SSHAT and CDR2 is FNYEAQ in the germline V gene (reference sequence). This CDR3 reads CASSLGVRSGGDTQYF. CDR3 sequence (DNA): TGTGCCAGCAGCTTAGGGGTTCGTAGCGGGGGCGATACGCAGTATTTT.